These 7 T cell receptor beta chains came from one sample sequenced in a study of T cells in localized non-small cell lung cancer. Profiled with immunoSEQ multiplex PCR; TCRdb holds only in-frame clones, not every one. This sample yields 3,000 or so clones, of which less than 20% are seen a single time; 12% belongs to the top ten. The source material was lung tumor tissue, sampled before any cancer treatment. These receptor sequences come from a man aged 40 to 69 with stage I lung adenocarcinoma.

J is TRBJ2-7 and V is TRBV11-3, with 7 bases identical to TRBD2. CDR3 length: 15 amino acids. The germline V gene encodes CDR1 SGHNT and CDR2 YENEEA. V lost 0 bases, J lost 0 bases, and 2 bases stayed unmatched. The CDR3 nucleotides are TGTGCCAGCAGCTTAGATAGCGGGCTCTCCTACGAGCAGTACTTC. Amino acids: CASSLDSGLSYEQYF.

This clone was observed a handful of times. V is TRBV9 and J is TRBJ2-7, with a tentative D call TRBD1 (5 bases). The V gene lost 3 bases and the J gene lost 0 bases, with 10 bases spanning the gap. The CDR3 runs 14 residues. CDR1 and CDR2 from the germline V gene are SGDLS and YYNGEE. CDR3 sequence reads: CASSGGRHSYEQYV. Written as DNA, the CDR3 is TGTGCCAGCAGCGGGGGCCGCCACTCCTACGAGCAGTACGTC.

The sample holds many counts of this clone. The chain recombines TRBV11-3 with TRBJ2-5; D is ambiguous. Deletions cut 3 bases from V and 5 bases from J, with 13 bases between. This CDR3 spans 14 amino acids. Germline loops: CDR1 SGHNT, CDR2 YENEEA. The CDR3 sequence is CASSLGKGWETQYF. CDR3 sequence (DNA): TGTGCCAGCAGCTTGGGGAAAGGGTGGGAGACCCAGTACTTC.

The chain uses TRBV11-3 and TRBJ1-1; TRBD1 matches 9 bases. The CDR3 consists of 15 residues. Germline loops: CDR1 SGHNT, CDR2 YENEEA. V shed 5 bases and J 0 bases; nucleotides not matched to a gene: 4. CDR3 residues: CASSRTGGLNTEAFF. The CDR3 region has the DNA TGTGCCAGCAGCCGCACAGGGGGCTTGAACACTGAAGCTTTCTTT.

The V gene is TRBV18, the J gene TRBJ2-7, with D perhaps TRBD1 or TRBD2 (5 bases each). Germline assignment: CDR1 KGHSH and CDR2 LQKENI. The CDR3 extends over 15 amino acids. Between the trimmed V and J ends, which lost 6 bases and 0 bases, there was a span of 15 bases. The CDR3 protein is CASSPTRGSSYEQYF. The CDR3 coding sequence is TGTGCCAGCTCCCCAACGAGGGGAAGCTCCTACGAGCAGTACTTC.

Relative to its sample, this clone is large (0.1 to 1%). The chain joins TRBV6-8 to TRBJ1-1; 8 nucleotides agree with TRBD1. The germline V gene encodes CDR1 MNHGY and CDR2 SAAAGT. Trimming removed 5 bases from V and 2 bases from J; junction bases left unmatched: 10. This CDR3 comprises 16 residues. CDR3: CASSVGPTGANTEAFF. The CDR3 DNA reads as TGTGCCAGCAGTGTCGGACCGACAGGGGCCAACACTGAAGCTTTCTTT.

This clone was observed a few times. The chain combines TRBV11-3 with TRBJ2-3, with D possibly being TRBD2 (6 bases). From germline, CDR1 is SGHNT and CDR2 YENEEA. The CDR3 covers 14 residues. V was trimmed by 4 bases and J by 2 bases, leaving 10 bases between them. In nucleotides, the CDR3 is TGTGCCAGCAGCTCGGGACTCTACACAGATACGCAGTATTTT. This gives the protein CASSSGLYTDTQYF.